Listed below are T cell receptor beta chains from one sample, sequenced in a study of cytomegalovirus exposure and HLA in healthy donors. Produced via immunoSEQ multiplex PCR; TCRdb's table is partial and in-frame only. The table has 170,000 or so clones, roughly three quarters seen once. Sequenced: PBMCs. These receptors originate from a male donor in good health and CMV-seronegative. Both conserved end residues are part of each CDR3. The D gene is left open where the match is weak. Some rows mark clone size as missing; the rest say once, few, many or name a class of expanded clone.

V gene	D gene	J gene	clone size	CDR3 DNA	CDR3 protein
TRBV4-1	-	TRBJ1-3	once	TGCGCCAGCAGCCAAGCTGCCGGGGGTCTTGCAACAGGAAACACCATATATTTT	CASSQAAGGLATGNTIYF
TRBV29-1	TRBD1	TRBJ2-4	-	TGCAGCGTCGTTGGGCAGGGGGCAAACATTCAGTACTTC	CSVVGQGANIQYF
TRBV7-9	-	TRBJ2-5	-	TGTGCCAGCAGCTTAGTCAGGGGCGAGACCCAGTACTTC	CASSLVRGETQYF
TRBV9	TRBD1	TRBJ1-3	-	TGTGCCAGCAGCGTAGCTCCGACAGGGCTGGGAAACACCATATATTTT	CASSVAPTGLGNTIYF
TRBV11-2	-	TRBJ2-1	-	TGTGCCAGCAGCTCGGCCTACAATGAGCAGTTCTTC	CASSSAYNEQFF
TRBV9	-	TRBJ2-7	few	TGTGCCAGCAGCGTTGGGAGAGTCCCCCTAATCTACGAGCAGTACTTC	CASSVGRVPLIYEQYF
TRBV2	-	TRBJ2-2	-	TGTGCCAGCAGTGAACGGGACATAACCGGGGAGCTGTTTTTT	CASSERDITGELFF
TRBV2	-	TRBJ2-2	-	TGTGCCAGCAGTGAATCAGGGGGGCGCAAAACCGGGGAGCTGTTTTTT	CASSESGGRKTGELFF
TRBV6-1	TRBD1	TRBJ1-5	-	TGTGCCAGCACTAAGACAGGGATTCAGCCCCAGCATTTT	CASTKTGIQPQHF
TRBV29-1	-	TRBJ2-1	-	TGCAGCGTTGAGGGGAATGGGAGTGAGCAGTTCTTC	CSVEGNGSEQFF
TRBV2	-	TRBJ1-5	few	TGTGCCAGCAGTGGACTGGTTGACAATCAGCCCCAGCATTTT	CASSGLVDNQPQHF
TRBV18	-	TRBJ1-1	-	TGTGCCAGCTCAAACGGACTGAGCTTTGAAGCTTTCTTT	CASSNGLSFEAFF
TRBV6-1	TRBD1	TRBJ2-6	-	TGTGCCAGCTGGACAGGGGCTGGGGCCAACGTCCTGACTTTC	CASWTGAGANVLTF
TRBV7-2	TRBD2	TRBJ2-3	-	TGTGCCAGCAGCCTCTTAGCGGGGGGGCAGGATACGCAGTATTTT	CASSLLAGGQDTQYF
TRBV5-1	-	TRBJ1-6	-	TGCGCCAGCAGCTTGGTCTCAGGGTTGGGTAGATCACCCCTCCACTTT	CASSLVSGLGRSPLHF
TRBV7-6	-	TRBJ1-5	-	TGTGCCAGCAGCTTAAGGGGAAGGCCCCAGCATTTT	CASSLRGRPQHF
TRBV29-1	TRBD1	TRBJ1-4	-	TGCAGCGTTGAACCCCAGGGGGTCGGGGTACTGTTTTTT	CSVEPQGVGVLFF
TRBV30	-	TRBJ1-5	-	TGTGCCTGGAGTAACAGGATGAGCAATCAGCCCCAGCATTTT	CAWSNRMSNQPQHF
TRBV11-2	TRBD2	TRBJ2-5	once	TGTGCCAGCAGCTCCACCCCCCGACTAGCGGGGGCCCCACGGGAGACCCAGTACTTC	CASSSTPRLAGAPRETQYF
TRBV4-2	-	TRBJ2-2	-	TGTGCCAGCAGCCAACAGGGTCTGACGAACACCGGGGAGCTGTTTTTT	CASSQQGLTNTGELFF
TRBV9	-	TRBJ2-7	-	TGTGCCAGCAGCGCTACCTACGAGCAGTACTTC	CASSATYEQYF
TRBV6-1	TRBD1	TRBJ1-5	-	TGTGCCAGCTCTGACAGGGACCATCAGCCCCAGCATTTT	CASSDRDHQPQHF
TRBV15	-	TRBJ2-7	-	TGTGCCACCAGTAGACGGGGAGCCTACGAGCAGTACTTC	CATSRRGAYEQYF
TRBV5-4	-	TRBJ1-1	-	TGTGCCAGCAGCTGGCCCCAGGCCACTGAAGCTTTCTTT	CASSWPQATEAFF
TRBV28	-	TRBJ1-5	-	TGTGCCAGCAGTTCGGGTTCGAATCAGCCCCAGCATTTT	CASSSGSNQPQHF
TRBV19	-	TRBJ1-5	few	TGTGCCAGTATGGGATACCAGGGGAGCAATCAGCCCCAGCATTTT	CASMGYQGSNQPQHF
TRBV7-8	TRBD2	TRBJ2-1	-	TGTGCCAGCAGCTCCGGACTAGCGCGAAACACCTACAATGAGCAGTTCTTC	CASSSGLARNTYNEQFF
TRBV4-3	-	TRBJ2-3	-	TGCGCCAGCAGCCTCCGGGCGAGGGGGGATACGCAGTATTTT	CASSLRARGDTQYF
TRBV28	-	TRBJ1-1	-	TGTGCCAGCAGTTTAAGCCGTGAAGCTTTCTTT	CASSLSREAFF
TRBV21-1	-	TRBJ1-3	-	TGTGCCAGCAGCAAAATCATCTCTGGAAACACCATATATTTT	CASSKIISGNTIYF
TRBV11-2	TRBD2	TRBJ2-3	once	TGTGCCAGCAGTTGGACTAGCGGGGGTCGCACGGATACGCAGTATTTT	CASSWTSGGRTDTQYF
TRBV5-8	-	TRBJ2-7	-	TGTGCCAGCAGCCTGAGGGGGGGCTACGAGCAGTACTTC	CASSLRGGYEQYF
TRBV6-5	TRBD2	TRBJ2-1	-	TGTGCCACCGGGTGGGCGGGAGCCAACAATGAGCAGTTCTTC	CATGWAGANNEQFF
TRBV5-1	TRBD2	TRBJ2-3	-	TGCGCCAGCAGCTTGGGTCTGTCAGCGGGGGTGAGCACAGATACGCAGTATTTT	CASSLGLSAGVSTDTQYF
TRBV6-1	-	TRBJ1-1	-	TGTGCCAGCAGTGCAACCCGGACAGAGAACACTGAAGCTTTCTTT	CASSATRTENTEAFF